This T cell receptor beta chain was identified during a study of blood T cell repertoires in COVID-19. In the study's own analysis: Estimation of nucleated cell counts was performed using reference gene primer amplification. Assay used: immunoSEQ multiplex PCR; TCRdb lists only in-frame clones, some missing. The V and J calls and clone size were taken over from that table, and D and trimming were inferred from the DNA. The sample shows around 250,000 clones, approximately 83% of them seen only once. J was trimmed by 0 bases and V by 0 bases; bases with no gene match: 4. The CDR3 extends over 17 amino acids. The germline V gene has CDR1 SNHLY and CDR2 FYNNEI. Enrollees, 18 to 89 years old, lived in 24 US areas.

The sequencing sample was made of PBMCs or T cells enriched from blood (not recorded which). This receptor was obtained from a woman between 50 and 59 years old who had recovered from COVID-19. The rearrangement joins TRBV2 to TRBJ1-5; TRBD1 agrees at 8 bases. The CDR3 DNA follows: TGTGCCAGCAGTGAAGCGCGGGACAGGTATAGCAATCAGCCCCAGCATTTT. Translating gives CASSEARDRYSNQPQHF.